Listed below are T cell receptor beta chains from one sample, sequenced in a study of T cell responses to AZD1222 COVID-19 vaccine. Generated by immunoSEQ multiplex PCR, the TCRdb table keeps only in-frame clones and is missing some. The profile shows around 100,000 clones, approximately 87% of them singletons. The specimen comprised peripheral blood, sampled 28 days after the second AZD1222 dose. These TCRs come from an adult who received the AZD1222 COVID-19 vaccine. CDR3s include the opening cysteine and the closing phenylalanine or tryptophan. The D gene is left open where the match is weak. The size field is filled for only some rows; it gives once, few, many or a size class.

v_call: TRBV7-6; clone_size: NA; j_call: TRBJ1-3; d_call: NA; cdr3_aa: CASSLGTAGSGNTIYF; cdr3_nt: TGTGCCAGCAGCTTAGGGACAGCAGGGTCTGGAAACACCATATATTTT
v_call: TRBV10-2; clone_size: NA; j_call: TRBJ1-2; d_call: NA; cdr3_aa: CASTDRLLRGRSNYGYTF; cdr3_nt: TGCGCCAGCACCGATCGTCTCCTCCGGGGACGCTCTAACTATGGCTACACCTTC
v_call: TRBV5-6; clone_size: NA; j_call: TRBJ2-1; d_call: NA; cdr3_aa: CASRLAGHEQFF; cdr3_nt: TGTGCCAGCAGGCTAGCAGGCCATGAGCAGTTCTTC
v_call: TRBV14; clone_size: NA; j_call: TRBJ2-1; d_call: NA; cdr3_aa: CASSPEGGGREQFF; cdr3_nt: TGTGCCAGCAGCCCAGAGGGCGGGGGCCGTGAGCAGTTCTTC
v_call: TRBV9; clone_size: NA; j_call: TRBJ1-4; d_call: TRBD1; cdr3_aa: CASSETGDEKLFF; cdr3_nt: TGTGCCAGCAGCGAAACAGGGGATGAAAAACTGTTTTTT
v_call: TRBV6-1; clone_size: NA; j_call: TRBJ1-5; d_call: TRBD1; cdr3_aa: CASSDGRTGLSNQPQHF; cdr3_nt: TGTGCCAGCAGTGACGGGAGGACAGGGTTAAGCAATCAGCCCCAGCATTTT
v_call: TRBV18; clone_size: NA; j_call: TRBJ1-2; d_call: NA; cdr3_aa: CASSPDPEVYGYTF; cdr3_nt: TGTGCCAGCTCCCCCGACCCAGAAGTCTATGGCTACACCTTC
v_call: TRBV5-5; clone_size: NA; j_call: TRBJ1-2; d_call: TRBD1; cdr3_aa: CASSQIPGQGFVGYTF; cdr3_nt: TGTGCCAGCAGCCAAATACCGGGACAGGGGTTCGTTGGCTACACCTTC
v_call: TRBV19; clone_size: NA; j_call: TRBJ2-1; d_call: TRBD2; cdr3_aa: CASTPPGLAGGYYNEQFF; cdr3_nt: TGTGCCAGTACCCCACCGGGACTAGCGGGAGGGTACTACAATGAGCAGTTCTTC
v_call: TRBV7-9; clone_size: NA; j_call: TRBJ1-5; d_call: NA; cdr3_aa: CASSSWEQPLGNQPQHF; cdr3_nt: TGTGCCAGCAGCTCCTGGGAGCAACCTCTTGGCAATCAGCCCCAGCATTTT
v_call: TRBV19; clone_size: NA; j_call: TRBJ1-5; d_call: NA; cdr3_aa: CASSIAGQSNQPQHF; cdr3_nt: TGTGCCAGTAGTATAGCCGGCCAGAGCAATCAGCCCCAGCATTTT
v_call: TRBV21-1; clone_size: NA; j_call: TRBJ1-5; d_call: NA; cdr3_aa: CASSLRGWQPQHF; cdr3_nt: TGTGCCAGCAGCCTAAGGGGTTGGCAGCCCCAGCATTTT
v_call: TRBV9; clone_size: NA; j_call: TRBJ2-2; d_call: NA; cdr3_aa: CASSVATLPGELFF; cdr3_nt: TGTGCCAGCAGCGTAGCTACCCTCCCCGGGGAGCTGTTTTTT
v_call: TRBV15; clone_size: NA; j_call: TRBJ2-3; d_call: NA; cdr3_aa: CATSREPLTAHTQYF; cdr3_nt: TGTGCCACCAGCAGAGAACCCCTTACGGCCCATACGCAGTATTTT
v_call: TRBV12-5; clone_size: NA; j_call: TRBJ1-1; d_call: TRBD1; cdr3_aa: CASQQGMNTEAFF; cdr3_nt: TGTGCTAGTCAACAGGGGATGAACACTGAAGCTTTCTTT
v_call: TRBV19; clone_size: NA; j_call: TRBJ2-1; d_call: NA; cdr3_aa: CASSTLESSYNEQFF; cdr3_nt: TGTGCCAGTAGTACCCTAGAGAGCTCCTACAATGAGCAGTTCTTC
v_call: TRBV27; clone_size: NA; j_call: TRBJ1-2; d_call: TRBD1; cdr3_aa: CASSSGQGTGYTF; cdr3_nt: TGTGCCAGCAGTTCCGGACAGGGTACGGGCTACACCTTC
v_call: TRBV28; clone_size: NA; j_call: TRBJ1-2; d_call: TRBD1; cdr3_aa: CASSLEAGGGYGYTF; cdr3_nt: TGTGCCAGCAGTTTAGAGGCAGGGGGAGGTTATGGCTACACCTTC
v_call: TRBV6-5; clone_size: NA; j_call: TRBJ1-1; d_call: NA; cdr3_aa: CASRNTNTEAFF; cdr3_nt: TGTGCCAGCAGGAACACGAACACTGAAGCTTTCTTT
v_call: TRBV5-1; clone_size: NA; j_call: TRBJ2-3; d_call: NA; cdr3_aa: CASSLYPTGGDTQYF; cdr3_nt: TGCGCCAGCAGCTTGTATCCGACAGGTGGAGATACGCAGTATTTT
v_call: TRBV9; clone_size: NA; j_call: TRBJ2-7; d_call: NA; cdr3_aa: CASSAPGSYEQYF; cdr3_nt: TGTGCCAGCAGCGCCCCCGGCTCCTACGAGCAGTACTTC
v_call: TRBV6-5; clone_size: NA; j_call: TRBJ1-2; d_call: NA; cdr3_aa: CASSRDTLGYGYTF; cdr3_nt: TGTGCCAGCAGTCGGGACACCCTGGGTTATGGCTACACCTTC
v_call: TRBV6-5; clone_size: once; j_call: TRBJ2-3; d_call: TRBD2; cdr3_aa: CATLPGLAGPHTQYF; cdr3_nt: TGTGCCACCCTACCGGGACTAGCGGGACCTCATACGCAGTATTTT
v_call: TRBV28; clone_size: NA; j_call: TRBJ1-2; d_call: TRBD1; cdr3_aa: CASSSGQGNYGYTF; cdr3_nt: TGTGCCAGCAGTTCGGGACAGGGGAACTATGGCTACACCTTC
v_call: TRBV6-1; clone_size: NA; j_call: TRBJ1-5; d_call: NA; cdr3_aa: CASSEIGRRGQPQHF; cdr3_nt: TGTGCCAGCAGTGAAATCGGCAGACGTGGTCAGCCCCAGCATTTT
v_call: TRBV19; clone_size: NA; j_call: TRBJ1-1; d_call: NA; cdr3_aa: CASSIDMDTEAFF; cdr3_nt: TGTGCCAGTAGTATAGACATGGATACTGAAGCTTTCTTT
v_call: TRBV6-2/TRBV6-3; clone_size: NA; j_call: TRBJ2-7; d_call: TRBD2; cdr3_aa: CASSPRAGGSYEQYF; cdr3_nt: TGTGCCAGCAGCCCCCGGGCGGGGGGCTCCTACGAGCAGTACTTC
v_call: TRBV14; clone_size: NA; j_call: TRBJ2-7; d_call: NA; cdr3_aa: CASSQVGAEQYF; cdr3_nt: TGTGCCAGCAGCCAAGTTGGGGCCGAGCAGTACTTC
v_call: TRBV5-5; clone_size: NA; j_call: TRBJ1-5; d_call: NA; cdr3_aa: CASRPDSLNGQPQHF; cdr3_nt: TGTGCCAGCAGACCGGACAGCCTCAACGGTCAGCCCCAGCATTTT
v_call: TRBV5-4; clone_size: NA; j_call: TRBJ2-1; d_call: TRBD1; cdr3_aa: CASSSGTDPMNEQFF; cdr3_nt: TGTGCCAGCAGCTCCGGGACAGATCCTATGAATGAGCAGTTCTTC
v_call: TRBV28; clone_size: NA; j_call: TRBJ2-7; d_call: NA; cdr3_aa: CASSLNSRGQITRLSYEQYF; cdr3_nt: TGTGCCAGCAGTTTAAATAGCAGAGGCCAGATAACACGACTATCCTACGAGCAGTACTTC
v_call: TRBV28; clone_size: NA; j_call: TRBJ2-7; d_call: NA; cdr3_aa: CASSSGGESSYEQYF; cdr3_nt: TGTGCCAGCAGTTCCGGAGGGGAGAGCTCCTACGAGCAGTACTTC
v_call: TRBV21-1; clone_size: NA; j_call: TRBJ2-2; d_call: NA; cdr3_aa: CASSPQGGANTGELFF; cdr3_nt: TGTGCCAGCAGCCCACAGGGTGGCGCAAACACCGGGGAGCTGTTTTTT
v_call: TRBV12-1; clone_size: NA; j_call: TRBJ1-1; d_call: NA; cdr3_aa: CASSFRGPLNTEAFF; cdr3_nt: TGTGCCAGCAGCTTTAGAGGACCTTTGAACACTGAAGCTTTCTTT
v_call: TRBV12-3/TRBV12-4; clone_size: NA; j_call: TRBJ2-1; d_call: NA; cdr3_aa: CASSLVGQGPVFF; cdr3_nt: TGTGCCAGCAGTTTAGTAGGGCAGGGCCCCGTCTTCTTC
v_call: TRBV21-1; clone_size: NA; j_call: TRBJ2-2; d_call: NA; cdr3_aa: CASSSSESATGELFF; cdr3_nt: TGTGCCAGCAGCAGCTCAGAGTCGGCCACCGGGGAGCTGTTTTTT
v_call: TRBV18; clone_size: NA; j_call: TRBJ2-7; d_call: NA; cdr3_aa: CASSRSKVDEQYF; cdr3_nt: TGTGCCAGCTCACGGTCCAAGGTCGACGAGCAGTACTTC
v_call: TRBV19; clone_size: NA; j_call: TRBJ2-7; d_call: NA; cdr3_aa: CASSEYGPGKVEQYF; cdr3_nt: TGTGCCAGTAGTGAGTACGGGCCAGGAAAAGTCGAGCAGTACTTC
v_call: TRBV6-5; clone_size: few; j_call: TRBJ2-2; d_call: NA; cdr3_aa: CASSYRGGNTGELFF; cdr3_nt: TGTGCCAGCAGTTATCGAGGGGGAAACACCGGGGAGCTGTTTTTT
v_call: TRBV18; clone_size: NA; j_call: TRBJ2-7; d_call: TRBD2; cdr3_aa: CASSPPGLAGGSYEQYF; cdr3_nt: TGTGCCAGCTCACCACCGGGACTAGCGGGAGGGTCCTACGAGCAGTACTTC
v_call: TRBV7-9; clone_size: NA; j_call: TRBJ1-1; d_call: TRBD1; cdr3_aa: CASSSWTGSNTEAFF; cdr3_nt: TGTGCCAGCAGCTCCTGGACAGGGTCGAACACTGAAGCTTTCTTT
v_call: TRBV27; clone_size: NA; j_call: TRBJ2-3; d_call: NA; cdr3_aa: CASSFWRYTDTQYF; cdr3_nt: TGTGCCAGCAGTTTTTGGCGATACACAGATACGCAGTATTTT
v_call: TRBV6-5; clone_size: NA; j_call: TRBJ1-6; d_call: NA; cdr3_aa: CASSSRGDINSPLHF; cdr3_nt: TGTGCCAGCAGTTCCCGAGGGGACATTAATTCACCCCTCCACTTT
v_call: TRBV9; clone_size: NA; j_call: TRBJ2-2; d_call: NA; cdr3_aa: CASRGDLDVGNTGELFF; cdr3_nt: TGTGCCTCCAGAGGGGACCTTGATGTGGGAAACACCGGGGAGCTGTTTTTT
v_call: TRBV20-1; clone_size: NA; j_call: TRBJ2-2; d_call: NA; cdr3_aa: CSASRFRGTNTGELFF; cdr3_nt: TGCAGTGCTAGTCGGTTCCGCGGCACCAACACCGGGGAGCTGTTTTTT
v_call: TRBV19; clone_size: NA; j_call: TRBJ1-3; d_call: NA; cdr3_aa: CASSMGPGGTIYF; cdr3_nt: TGTGCCAGTAGTATGGGACCCGGAGGCACCATATATTTT
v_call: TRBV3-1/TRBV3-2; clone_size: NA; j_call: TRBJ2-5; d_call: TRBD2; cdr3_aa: CASSQVSGGVGETQYF; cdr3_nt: TGTGCCAGCAGCCAAGTCAGCGGGGGCGTGGGAGAGACCCAGTACTTC
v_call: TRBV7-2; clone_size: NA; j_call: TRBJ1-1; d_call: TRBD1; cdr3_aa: CASSPGQGIARAFF; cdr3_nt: TGTGCCAGCAGCCCGGGACAGGGAATCGCGCGAGCTTTCTTT
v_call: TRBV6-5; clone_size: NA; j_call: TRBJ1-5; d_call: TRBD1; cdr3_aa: CATYRGPREPQHF; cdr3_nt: TGTGCCACGTACAGGGGGCCCCGAGAGCCCCAGCATTTT
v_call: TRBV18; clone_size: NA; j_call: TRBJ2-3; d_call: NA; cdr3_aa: CASSPEGTDTQYF; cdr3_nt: TGTGCCAGCTCACCAGAGGGCACAGATACGCAGTATTTT
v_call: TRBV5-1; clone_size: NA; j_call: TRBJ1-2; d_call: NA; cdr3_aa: CASSPPWRYSSYGYTF; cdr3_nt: TGCGCCAGCAGCCCTCCCTGGCGGTACAGCTCCTATGGCTACACCTTC
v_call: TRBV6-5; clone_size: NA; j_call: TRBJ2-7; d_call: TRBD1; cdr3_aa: CASSQDRGSYEQYF; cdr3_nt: TGTGCCAGCAGCCAAGACAGGGGATCCTACGAGCAGTACTTC
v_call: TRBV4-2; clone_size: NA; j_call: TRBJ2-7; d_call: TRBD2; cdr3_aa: CASSQDLVGGRYEQYF; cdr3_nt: TGTGCCAGCAGCCAAGATCTGGTCGGGGGGAGGTACGAGCAGTACTTC
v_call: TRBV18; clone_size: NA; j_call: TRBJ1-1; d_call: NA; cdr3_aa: CASSPLPPGGTEAFF; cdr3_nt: TGTGCCAGCTCACCGCTCCCCCCAGGAGGGACTGAAGCTTTCTTT
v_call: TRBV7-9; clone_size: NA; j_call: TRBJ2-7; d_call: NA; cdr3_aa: CASSLGEALIYEQYF; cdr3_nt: TGTGCCAGCAGCTTAGGGGAGGCCCTCATATACGAGCAGTACTTC
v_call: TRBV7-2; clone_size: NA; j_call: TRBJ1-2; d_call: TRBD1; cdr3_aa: CASSQGGGVGYTF; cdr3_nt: TGTGCCAGCAGCCAGGGGGGTGGTGTTGGCTACACCTTC
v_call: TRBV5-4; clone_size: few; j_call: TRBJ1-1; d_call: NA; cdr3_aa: CASSLDWVSEAFF; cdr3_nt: TGTGCCAGCAGCTTGGATTGGGTTTCTGAAGCTTTCTTT
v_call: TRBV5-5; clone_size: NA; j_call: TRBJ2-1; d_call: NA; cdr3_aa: CASSLESISSYNEQFF; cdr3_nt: TGTGCCAGCAGCTTGGAGAGTATAAGCTCCTACAATGAGCAGTTCTTC
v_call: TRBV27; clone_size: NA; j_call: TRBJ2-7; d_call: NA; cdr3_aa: CASSLTGGKSYEQYF; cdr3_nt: TGTGCCAGCAGTTTAACCGGCGGGAAAAGCTACGAGCAGTACTTC